Below, 28 T cell receptor beta chains from the same sample are listed, as sequenced in a study of neurological immune-mediated disorders. MiXCR, applied by TCRdb to the 5' RACE reads, yields one record per CDR3 protein. The data show about 66,000 distinct CDR3 sequences, with 4.5% seen just once and about 6.9% held by the top ten. Sequences were obtained from PBMCs. The receptors come from a young man with multiple sclerosis.

In this sample, this clonotype turned up many times. The chain combines TRBV15 with TRBJ1-6; D remains ambiguous. V lost 5 bases, J lost 8 bases, and 7 bases lay in between. This CDR3 has 12 residues. Germline lookup yields CDR1 LNHNV and CDR2 YYDKDF (reference sequence). This CDR3 reads CATSGRDSPLHF. The CDR3 DNA follows: TGTGCCACCAGCGGTAGAGATTCACCCCTCCACTTT.

This clonotype has a count of ten or more. V usage is TRBV5-1 and J usage is TRBJ1-1; a possible D gene is TRBD1 (5 bases). The CDR3 consists of 15 residues. Per germline, CDR1 SGHRS and CDR2 YFSETQ. Trimming shortened V by 4 bases and J by 0 bases, and 13 bases separated the two germline ends. The CDR3 DNA follows: TGCGCCAGCAGCCAGCGGGACGGAATGAACACTGAAGCTTTCTTT. Protein product: CASSQRDGMNTEAFF.

This chain joins TRBV4-2 and TRBJ2-2, with TRBD1 identical over 8 bases. CDR1 LGHNA and CDR2 YNFKEQ come from the germline V gene. The V gene end was trimmed by 11 bases and the J gene end by 1 base; junction bases not matched to a gene: 3. This CDR3 spans 13 amino acids. The DNA for the CDR3 is TGTGCCGGAGGACAGGGGAACACCGGGGAGCTGTTTTTT. This sequence encodes CAGGQGNTGELFF.

This clonotype was picked up a small number of times. The chain is built from TRBV7-9 and TRBJ1-4, with TRBD1 matching over 11 bases. The germline gives CDR1 SEHNR, CDR2 FQNEAQ (reference sequence). The CDR3 consists of 14 residues. Losses at the gene ends were 4 bases for V and 7 bases for J; bases not matched to a gene: 2. The CDR3 protein is CASSSGTGGEKLFF. The CDR3 DNA reads as TGTGCCAGCAGCTCCGGGACAGGGGGTGAAAAACTGTTTTTT.

This clonotype was seen at least ten times. The gene calls are TRBV20-1 and TRBJ2-1; D is uncertain. V lost 2 bases, J lost 1 base, and 9 bases lay in between. Germline V gives CDR1 DFQATT, CDR2 SNEGSKA (reference sequence). This CDR3 comprises 14 residues. Here the CDR3 DNA reads TGCAGTGCTAGACAGATCCTATCCTACAATGAGCAGTTCTTC. Its protein is CSARQILSYNEQFF.

This clonotype showed up many times. The rearrangement joins TRBV6-1 to TRBJ2-7; no reliable D call. The germline V and J ends were trimmed by 4 bases and 2 bases, with 6 bases remaining between them. Germline V gives CDR1 MNHNS, CDR2 SASEGT. The CDR3 extends over 12 amino acids. Here the CDR3 DNA reads TGTGCCAGCAGTGTAGGTCCCTACGAGCAGTACTTC. It specifies CASSVGPYEQYF.

In its sample, this clonotype was seen many times. The chain recombines TRBV20-1 with TRBJ2-1; the match to TRBD1 covers 8 bases. From germline, CDR1 is DFQATT and CDR2 SNEGSKA (reference sequence). The CDR3 spans 13 residues. With V trimmed by 5 bases and J by 9 bases, 9 bases remained unmatched. As DNA, the CDR3 is TGCAGTGCTTCGACAGGGGTCTTTCGTGAGCAGTTCTTC. This translates into CSASTGVFREQFF.

This clonotype occurred a few times. The chain carries TRBV5-1 and TRBJ2-4; D call uncertain. The CDR3 is made up of 16 amino acids. The V gene's germline CDR1 is SGHRS and CDR2 YFSETQ. Trimming cost V 0 bases and J 0 bases, with 10 bases left between them. For the CDR3, the DNA is TGCGCCAGCAGCTTGGTCGGGCCTCTAGCCAAAAACATTCAGTACTTC. The encoded protein is CASSLVGPLAKNIQYF.

This clonotype was counted only a few times. The V and J genes are TRBV5-1 and TRBJ1-2; 8 bases agree with TRBD1. CDR1 and CDR2 (germline): SGHRS, YFSETQ. The CDR3 is 15 residues long. With V trimmed by 5 bases and J by 6 bases, 12 bases remained unmatched. The CDR3 DNA sequence: TGCGCCAGCAGGCCTACCCCGGGACAGGCACATGGCTACACCTTC. It yields the protein CASRPTPGQAHGYTF.

This clonotype has more than one count but fewer than ten. This chain links TRBV5-1 with TRBJ1-1; D remains unclear. Germline lookup yields CDR1 SGHRS and CDR2 YFSETQ. The CDR3 contains 13 residues. V lost 7 bases to trimming and J lost 4 bases, with 14 bases between them. The CDR3 here is CASGNDSSTEAFF. In nucleotides, the CDR3 is TGCGCCAGCGGGAATGATTCCTCCACTGAAGCTTTCTTT. Drawing the rest from reference TRBV5-1 and TRBJ1-1, the complete variable domain is KAGVTQTPRYLIKTRGQQVTLSCSPISGHRSVSWYQQTPGQGLQFLFEYFSETQRNKGNFPGRFSGRQFSNSRSEMNVSTLELGDSALYLCASGNDSSTEAFFGQGTRLTVV.

In the case of this clonotype: This clone may be a read error of a much larger clone one base away. The chain carries TRBV6-2 or TRBV6-3 and TRBJ2-3; D unclear. CDR3 size: 12 residues. Trimming left V 5 bases short and J 3 bases short, with 6 bases between. CDR1 and CDR2 from the germline V gene are MNHEY and SVGEGT. The CDR3 region has the DNA TGTGCCAGCAGTCCTAGGACAGATACGCAGTATTTT. Its translation: CASSPRTDTQYF.

This clonotype came up many times. The V and J genes are TRBV3-1 and TRBJ2-3; D remains unclear. Germline loops: CDR1 LGHDT, CDR2 YNNKEL (reference sequence). The CDR3 has 15 residues. Between the trimmed V and J ends, which lost 0 bases and 5 bases, there was a span of 12 bases. DNA for the CDR3: TGTGCCAGCAGCCAAGACCCAACACGTCAAGATACGCAGTATTTT. This codes for CASSQDPTRQDTQYF.

This clonotype was recorded many times. The chain combines TRBV3-1 with TRBJ1-1, with D tentatively TRBD1 (5 bases). The CDR3 length is 16 residues. Germline-derived CDR1 and CDR2 are LGHDT and YNNKEL (reference sequence). V lost 0 bases and J 2 bases, leaving 13 bases between the germline ends. This CDR3 reads CASSQEGVRKNTEAFF. The CDR3 nucleotides read TGTGCCAGCAGCCAAGAAGGGGTCAGGAAAAACACTGAAGCTTTCTTT.

This clonotype has only a few counts. This rearrangement joins TRBV19 to TRBJ2-3, with no clear D. Germline V gene lookup returns CDR1 LNHDA and CDR2 SQIVND (reference sequence). Trimming stripped 3 bases from V and 4 bases from J, with 11 bases between. The CDR3 loop spans 14 amino acids. CDR3 loop: CASSIRARSDTQYF. The CDR3 DNA follows: TGTGCCAGTAGTATTCGGGCGAGATCAGATACGCAGTATTTT.

This clonotype was seen ten or more times. The chain joins TRBV11-2 to TRBJ2-1, with D possibly matching TRBD1 (6 bases). V gave up 2 bases and J gave up 4 bases, with 18 bases separating them. The length of the CDR3 is 17 residues. Germline assignment: CDR1 SGHAT and CDR2 FQNNGV. In DNA form, the CDR3 reads TGTGCCAGCAGCTTACCGTCCAGGGGCCTGGTATACAATGAGCAGTTCTTC. Amino acids: CASSLPSRGLVYNEQFF. The full variable domain, completed using reference TRBV11-2 and TRBJ2-1, is EAGVAQSPRYKIIEKRQSVAFWCNPISGHATLYWYQQILGQGPKLLIQFQNNGVVDDSQLPKDRFSAERLKGVDSTLKIQPAKLEDSAVYLCASSLPSRGLVYNEQFFGPGTRLTVL.

The table lists this clonotype with many counts. This sequence joins TRBV5-6 and TRBJ2-7; D uncertain. V was shortened by 0 bases and J by 6 bases, with 4 bases between the two germline ends. Germline V CDR1 and CDR2: SGHDT, YYEEEE. The CDR3 covers 11 residues. The CDR3 sequence: CASSLAREQYF. CDR3 nucleotides: TGTGCCAGCAGCTTGGCTCGCGAGCAGTACTTC.

This clonotype has a handful of counts. The rearrangement uses TRBV7-9 and TRBJ2-3; no clear D. The CDR3 has 13 amino acids. In germline, CDR1 is SEHNR, CDR2 FQNEAQ (reference sequence). V gave up 6 bases and J gave up 4 bases, with 11 bases separating them. CDR3 in DNA: TGTGCCAGCAGTCGAGGAAAGGCAGATACGCAGTATTTT. Its translation is CASSRGKADTQYF.

The rearrangement links TRBV7-9 to TRBJ2-3, with D unresolved. CDR1 is SEHNR, CDR2 FQNEAQ, per germline (reference sequence). The CDR3 totals 12 residues. V lost 5 bases and J lost 8, with 11 bases in between. CDR3 DNA sequence: TGTGCCAGCAGCCGAGTTCTTGGTACGCAGTATTTT. It yields the protein CASSRVLGTQYF.

This clonotype was counted many times. The V call is TRBV4-1, the J call TRBJ2-7; 10 nucleotides align to TRBD1. The V segment lost 8 bases and the J segment 3 bases; nucleotides outside the gene matches: 7. Germline V gene data show CDR1 as MGHRA and CDR2 as YSYEKL. This CDR3 has 14 amino acids. CDR3 region: CASAARDRGYEQYF. The CDR3 region has the DNA TGCGCCAGCGCGGCCCGGGACAGGGGCTACGAGCAGTACTTC.

This clonotype was observed at least ten times. The chain couples TRBV20-1 to TRBJ1-4, with a weak D call TRBD1 (5 bases). Trimming removed 5 bases from V and 8 bases from J, with 12 bases in between. Germline CDR1 reads DFQATT; CDR2 reads SNEGSKA (reference sequence). This CDR3 is built from 12 residues. This chain's CDR3 is CSAPGLGEKLFF. CDR3 DNA: TGCAGTGCTCCAGGGTTAGGAGAAAAACTGTTTTTT.

This clonotype was counted ten times or more. One end of the junction fails to match germline, which may point to a read error. The V gene is TRBV4-2, the J gene TRBJ2-3; 7 bases line up with TRBD1. CDR1 and CDR2 from the germline V gene are LGHNA and YNFKEQ. The CDR3 is made up of 17 amino acids. The CDR3 DNA reads as TGTGCCAGCAGCGAAGAGGGGGCGAGCGGCCCCACAGATACGCAGTATTTT. Translation: CASSEEGASGPTDTQYF.

This clonotype was recorded a few times. The chain recombines TRBV5-1 with TRBJ2-5, with unresolved D. The ends were cut back, 5 bases at V and 4 bases at J, with 12 bases in the middle. The CDR3 contains 13 residues. CDR1 is SGHRS and CDR2 is YFSETQ in the germline V gene. The DNA of the CDR3 is TGCGCCAGCAGAACCCCCGGCGGAGAGACCCAGTACTTC. Translating gives CASRTPGGETQYF.

With regard to this clonotype: This may be a read error, as it is one base from a much larger clone. The J gene is TRBJ1-1, the V gene TRBV6-5; tentatively, D is TRBD1 (5 bases). Germline V gives CDR1 MNHEY, CDR2 SVGAGI. The CDR3 covers 11 residues. CDR3 sequence: CASFRAPEAYF. CDR3 DNA: TGTGCCAGTTTCAGGGCCCCTGAAGCTTACTTT.

Many counts were recorded for this clonotype. V gene TRBV5-1 combines with J gene TRBJ2-1, with unresolved D. Germline CDR1 and CDR2: SGHRS and YFSETQ. The V and J ends lost 1 base and 10 bases respectively, with 6 bases between them. The CDR3 extends over 11 amino acids. The CDR3 protein is CASSLLQEQFF. The CDR3 coding sequence is TGCGCCAGCAGCTTGTTACAAGAGCAGTTCTTC. Together with reference TRBV5-1 and TRBJ2-1, the CDR3 gives the full variable domain: KAGVTQTPRYLIKTRGQQVTLSCSPISGHRSVSWYQQTPGQGLQFLFEYFSETQRNKGNFPGRFSGRQFSNSRSEMNVSTLELGDSALYLCASSLLQEQFFGPGTRLTVL.

This clonotype was counted many times. The chain recombines TRBV5-1 with TRBJ2-7; the D gene is possibly TRBD2 (6 bases). The germline CDR1 and CDR2 sequences are SGHRS and YFSETQ. CDR3 length equals 15 residues. V was cut by 6 bases and J by 3 bases, with 19 bases left in between. For the CDR3, the DNA is TGCGCCAGCAAGGACCCTGGTGGAGGGAACTACGAGCAGTACTTC. This encodes CASKDPGGGNYEQYF. The variable domain in full, completed from reference TRBV5-1 and TRBJ2-7, reads KAGVTQTPRYLIKTRGQQVTLSCSPISGHRSVSWYQQTPGQGLQFLFEYFSETQRNKGNFPGRFSGRQFSNSRSEMNVSTLELGDSALYLCASKDPGGGNYEQYFGPGTRLTVT.

This clonotype was found many times. The chain recombines TRBV15 with TRBJ2-2, with D possibly TRBD1 on 5 matching bases. The ends were cut back, 5 bases at V and 0 bases at J, with 7 bases in the middle. The CDR3 is 14 amino acids. Per the germline V gene, CDR1 is LNHNV and CDR2 is YYDKDF (reference sequence). In nucleotides, the CDR3 is TGTGCCACCAGCCAGACAGCGAACACCGGGGAGCTGTTTTTT. Translating gives CATSQTANTGELFF.

This clonotype was counted at least ten times. The chain uses TRBV7-9 and TRBJ2-5, with 11 positions matching TRBD2. Trimming removed 6 bases from V and 2 bases from J; junction bases left unmatched: 5. This CDR3 region has 15 residues. In germline, CDR1 is SEHNR, CDR2 FQNEAQ (reference sequence). Written as DNA, the CDR3 is TGTGCCAGCAGGACTAGCGGGGAAAAACAAGAGACCCAGTACTTC. This translates into CASRTSGEKQETQYF.

This clonotype was recorded many times. The chain employs TRBV4-2 and TRBJ1-1, with D unresolved. This CDR3 has 15 residues. Germline CDR1 LGHNA, CDR2 YNFKEQ. Trimming left V 0 bases short and J 1 base short, with 9 bases between. CDR3 sequence (DNA): TGTGCCAGCAGCCAAGAGGCACAGCCGAACACTGAAGCTTTCTTT. Its translation: CASSQEAQPNTEAFF.